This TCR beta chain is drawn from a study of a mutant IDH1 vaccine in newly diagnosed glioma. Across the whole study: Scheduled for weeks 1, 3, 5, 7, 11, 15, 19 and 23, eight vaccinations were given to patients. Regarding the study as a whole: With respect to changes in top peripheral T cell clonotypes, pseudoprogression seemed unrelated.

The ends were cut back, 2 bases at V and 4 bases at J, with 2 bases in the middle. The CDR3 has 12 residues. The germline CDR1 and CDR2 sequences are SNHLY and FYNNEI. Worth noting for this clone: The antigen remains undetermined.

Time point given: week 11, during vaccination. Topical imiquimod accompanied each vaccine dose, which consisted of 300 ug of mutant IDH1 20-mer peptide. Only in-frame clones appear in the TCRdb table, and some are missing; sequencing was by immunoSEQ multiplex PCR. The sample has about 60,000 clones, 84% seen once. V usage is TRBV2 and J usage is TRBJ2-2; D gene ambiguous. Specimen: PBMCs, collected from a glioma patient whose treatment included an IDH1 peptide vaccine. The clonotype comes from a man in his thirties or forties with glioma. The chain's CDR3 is CASSERTGELFF. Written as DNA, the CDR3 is TGTGCCAGCAGTGAACGCACCGGGGAGCTGTTTTTT. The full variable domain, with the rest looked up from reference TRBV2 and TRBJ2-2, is EPEVTQTPSHQVTQMGQEVILRCVPISNHLYFYWYRQILGQKVEFLVSFYNNEISEKSEIFDDQFSVERPDGSNFTLKIRSTKLEDSAMYFCASSERTGELFFGEGSRLTVL.